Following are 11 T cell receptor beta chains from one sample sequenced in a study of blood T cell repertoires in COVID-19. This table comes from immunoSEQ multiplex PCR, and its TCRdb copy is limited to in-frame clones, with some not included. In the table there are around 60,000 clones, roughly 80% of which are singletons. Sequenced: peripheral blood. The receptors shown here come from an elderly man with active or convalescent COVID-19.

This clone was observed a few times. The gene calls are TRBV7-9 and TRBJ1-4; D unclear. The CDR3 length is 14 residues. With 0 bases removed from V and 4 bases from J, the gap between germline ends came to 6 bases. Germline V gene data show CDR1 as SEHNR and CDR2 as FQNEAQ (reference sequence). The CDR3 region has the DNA TGTGCCAGCAGCTTAGCCAGAATTAATGAAAAACTGTTTTTT. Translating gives CASSLARINEKLFF.

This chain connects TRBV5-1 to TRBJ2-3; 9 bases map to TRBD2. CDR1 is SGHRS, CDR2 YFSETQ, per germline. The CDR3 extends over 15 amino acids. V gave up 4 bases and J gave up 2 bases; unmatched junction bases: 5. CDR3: CASSPGLANTDTQYF. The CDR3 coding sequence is TGCGCCAGCAGCCCTGGACTAGCGAACACAGATACGCAGTATTTT.

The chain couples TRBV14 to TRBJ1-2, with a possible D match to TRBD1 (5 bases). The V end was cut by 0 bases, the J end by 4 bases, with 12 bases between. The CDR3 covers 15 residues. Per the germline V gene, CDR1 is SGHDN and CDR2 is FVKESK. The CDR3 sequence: CASSQDFGGFYGYTF. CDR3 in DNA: TGTGCCAGCAGCCAAGATTTTGGGGGGTTCTATGGCTACACCTTC.

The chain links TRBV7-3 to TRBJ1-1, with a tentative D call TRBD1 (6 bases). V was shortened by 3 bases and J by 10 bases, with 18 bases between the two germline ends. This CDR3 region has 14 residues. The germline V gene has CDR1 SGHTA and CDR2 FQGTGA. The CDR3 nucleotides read TGTGCCAGCAGCTTGACTGGGGGAAGAGGGGGAGCTTTCTTT. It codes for CASSLTGGRGGAFF.

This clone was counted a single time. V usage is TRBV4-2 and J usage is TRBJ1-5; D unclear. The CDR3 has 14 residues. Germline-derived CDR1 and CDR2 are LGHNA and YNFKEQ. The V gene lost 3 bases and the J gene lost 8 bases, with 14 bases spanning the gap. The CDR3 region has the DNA TGTGCCAGCAGCCATGACTCCAAACGGGAGCCCCAGCATTTT. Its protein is CASSHDSKREPQHF.

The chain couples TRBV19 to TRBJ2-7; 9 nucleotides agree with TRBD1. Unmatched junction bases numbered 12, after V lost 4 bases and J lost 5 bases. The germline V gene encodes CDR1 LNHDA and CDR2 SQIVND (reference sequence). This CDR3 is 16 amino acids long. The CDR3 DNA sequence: TGTGCCAGTAGTAGGCGAACGGGACAGGGAGGTAACGAGCAGTACTTC. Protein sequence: CASSRRTGQGGNEQYF.

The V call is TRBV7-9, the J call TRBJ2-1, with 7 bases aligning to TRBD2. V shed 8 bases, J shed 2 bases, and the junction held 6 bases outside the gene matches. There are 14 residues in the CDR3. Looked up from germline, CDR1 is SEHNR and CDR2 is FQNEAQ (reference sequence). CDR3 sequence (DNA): TGTGCCAGCGGGGGGGACTCCACCTACAATGAGCAGTTCTTC. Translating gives CASGGDSTYNEQFF.

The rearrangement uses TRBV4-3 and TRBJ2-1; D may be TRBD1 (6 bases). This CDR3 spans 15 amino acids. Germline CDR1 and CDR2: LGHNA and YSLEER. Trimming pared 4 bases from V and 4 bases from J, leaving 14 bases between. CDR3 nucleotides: TGCGCCAGCAGCCGGCACAGGGCTTCTTACAATGAGCAGTTCTTC. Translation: CASSRHRASYNEQFF.

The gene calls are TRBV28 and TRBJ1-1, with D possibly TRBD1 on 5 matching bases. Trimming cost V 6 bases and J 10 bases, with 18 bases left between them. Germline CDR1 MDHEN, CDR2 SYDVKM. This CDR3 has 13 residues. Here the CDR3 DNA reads TGTGCCAGCAGGCCTCCGGGACTCCACCTAGCTTTCTTT. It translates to CASRPPGLHLAFF.

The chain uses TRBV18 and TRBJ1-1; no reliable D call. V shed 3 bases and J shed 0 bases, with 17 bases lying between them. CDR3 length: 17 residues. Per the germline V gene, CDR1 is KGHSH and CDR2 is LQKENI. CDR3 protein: CASSPVRERVMNTEAFF. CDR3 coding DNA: TGTGCCAGCTCACCGGTCCGGGAGCGGGTCATGAACACTGAAGCTTTCTTT.

As DNA, the CDR3 is TGTGCCAGCATTACAACATATCGAAACACCATATATTTT. Translating gives CASITTYRNTIYF. The rearrangement links TRBV6-5 to TRBJ1-3; D remains unclear. CDR1 is MNHEY and CDR2 is SVGAGI in the germline V gene. The CDR3 sequence is 13 residues long. V gave up 7 bases and J gave up 5 bases, with 12 bases separating them.